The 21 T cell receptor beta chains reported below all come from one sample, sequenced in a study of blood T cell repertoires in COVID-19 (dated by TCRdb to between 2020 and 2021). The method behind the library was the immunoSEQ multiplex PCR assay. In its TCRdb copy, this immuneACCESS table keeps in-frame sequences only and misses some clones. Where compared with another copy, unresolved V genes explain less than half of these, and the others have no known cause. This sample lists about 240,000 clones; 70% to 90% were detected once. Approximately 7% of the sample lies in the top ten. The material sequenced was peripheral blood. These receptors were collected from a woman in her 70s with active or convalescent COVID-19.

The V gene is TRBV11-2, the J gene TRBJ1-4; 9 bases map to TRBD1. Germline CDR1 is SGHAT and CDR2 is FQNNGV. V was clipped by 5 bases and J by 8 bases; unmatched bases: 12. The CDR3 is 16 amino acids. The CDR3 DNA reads TGTGCCAGCAGCCCGGGACAGGGAGGAAGAGACGAAAAACTGTTTTTT. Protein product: CASSPGQGGRDEKLFF.

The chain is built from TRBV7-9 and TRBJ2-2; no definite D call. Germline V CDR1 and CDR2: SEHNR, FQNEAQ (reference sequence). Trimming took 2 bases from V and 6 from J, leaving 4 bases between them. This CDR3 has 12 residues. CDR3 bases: TGTGCCAGCAGCTTATCGTCCGGGGAGCTGTTTTTT. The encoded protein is CASSLSSGELFF.

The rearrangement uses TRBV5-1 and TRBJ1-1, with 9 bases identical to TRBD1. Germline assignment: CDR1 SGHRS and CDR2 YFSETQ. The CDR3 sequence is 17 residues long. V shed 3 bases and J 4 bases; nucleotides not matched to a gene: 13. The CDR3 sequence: CASSSLYGTGLATEAFF. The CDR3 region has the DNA TGCGCCAGCAGCTCCCTTTACGGGACAGGGCTTGCCACTGAAGCTTTCTTT.

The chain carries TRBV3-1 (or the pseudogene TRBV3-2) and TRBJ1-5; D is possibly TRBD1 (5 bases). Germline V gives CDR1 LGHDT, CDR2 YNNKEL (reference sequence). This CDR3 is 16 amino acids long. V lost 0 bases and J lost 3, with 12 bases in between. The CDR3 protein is CASSQEGLGANQPQHF. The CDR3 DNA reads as TGTGCCAGCAGCCAAGAAGGGCTAGGGGCCAATCAGCCCCAGCATTTT.

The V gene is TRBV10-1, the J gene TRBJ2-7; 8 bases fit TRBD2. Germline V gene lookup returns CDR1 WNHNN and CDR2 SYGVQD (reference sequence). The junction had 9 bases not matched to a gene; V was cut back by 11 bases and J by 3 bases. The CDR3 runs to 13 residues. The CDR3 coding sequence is TGCGCCCGGACTCGGCGGGGGGACTACGAGCAGTACTTC. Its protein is CARTRRGDYEQYF.

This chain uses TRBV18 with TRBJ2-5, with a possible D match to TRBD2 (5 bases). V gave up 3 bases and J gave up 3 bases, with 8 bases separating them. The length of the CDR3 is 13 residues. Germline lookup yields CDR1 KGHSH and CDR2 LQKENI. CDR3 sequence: CASSPRAKETQYF. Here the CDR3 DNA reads TGTGCCAGCTCACCGAGGGCGAAAGAGACCCAGTACTTC.

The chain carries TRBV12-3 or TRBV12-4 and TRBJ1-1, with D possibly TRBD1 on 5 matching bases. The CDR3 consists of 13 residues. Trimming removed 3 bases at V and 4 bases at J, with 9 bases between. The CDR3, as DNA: TGTGCCAGCAGTTTCAGGGAAGGCACTGAAGCTTTCTTT. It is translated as CASSFREGTEAFF.

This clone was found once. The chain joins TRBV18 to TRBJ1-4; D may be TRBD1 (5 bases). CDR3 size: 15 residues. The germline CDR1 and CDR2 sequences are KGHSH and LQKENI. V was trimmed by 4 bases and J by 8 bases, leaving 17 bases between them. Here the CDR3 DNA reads TGTGCCAGCTCACTCTTTAGGGACTCCTACGAAAAACTGTTTTTT. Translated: CASSLFRDSYEKLFF.

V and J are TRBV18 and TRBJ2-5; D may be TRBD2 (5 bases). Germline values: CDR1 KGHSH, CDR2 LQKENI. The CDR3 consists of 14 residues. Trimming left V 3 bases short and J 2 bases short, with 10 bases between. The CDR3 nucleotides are TGTGCCAGCTCACCTCCCGGGGTACAAGAGACCCAGTACTTC. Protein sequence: CASSPPGVQETQYF. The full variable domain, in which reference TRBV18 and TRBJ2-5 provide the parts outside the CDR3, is NAGVMQNPRHLVRRRGQEARLRCSPMKGHSHVYWYRQLPEEGLKFMVYLQKENIIDESGMPKERFSAEFPKEGPSILRIQQVVRGDSAAYFCASSPPGVQETQYFGPGTRLLVL.

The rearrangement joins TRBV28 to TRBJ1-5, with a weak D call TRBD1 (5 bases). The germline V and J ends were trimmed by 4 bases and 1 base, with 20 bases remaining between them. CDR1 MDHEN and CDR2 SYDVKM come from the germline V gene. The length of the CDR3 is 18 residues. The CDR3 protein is CASSYPAGRPASNQPQHF. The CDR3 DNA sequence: TGTGCCAGCAGTTACCCGGCGGGACGGCCCGCCAGCAATCAGCCCCAGCATTTT.

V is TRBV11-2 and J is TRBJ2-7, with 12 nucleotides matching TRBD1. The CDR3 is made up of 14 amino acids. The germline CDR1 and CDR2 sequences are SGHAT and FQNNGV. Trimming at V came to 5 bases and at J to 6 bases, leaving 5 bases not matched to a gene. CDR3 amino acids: CASSPGTGGIEQYF. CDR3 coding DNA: TGTGCCAGCAGCCCCGGGACAGGGGGCATCGAGCAGTACTTC. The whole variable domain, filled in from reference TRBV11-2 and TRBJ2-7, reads EAGVAQSPRYKIIEKRQSVAFWCNPISGHATLYWYQQILGQGPKLLIQFQNNGVVDDSQLPKDRFSAERLKGVDSTLKIQPAKLEDSAVYLCASSPGTGGIEQYFGPGTRLTVT.

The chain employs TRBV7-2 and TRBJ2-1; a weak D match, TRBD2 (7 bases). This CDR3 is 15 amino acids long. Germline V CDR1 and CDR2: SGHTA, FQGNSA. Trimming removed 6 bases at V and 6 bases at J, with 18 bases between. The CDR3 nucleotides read TGTGCCAGCAGTTCACAGGGAGGGATTGGCAATGAGCAGTTCTTC. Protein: CASSSQGGIGNEQFF.

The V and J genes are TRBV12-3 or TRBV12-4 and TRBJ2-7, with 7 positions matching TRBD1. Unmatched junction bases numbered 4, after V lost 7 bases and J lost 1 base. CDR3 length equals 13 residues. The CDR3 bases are TGTGCCAGCAAGCCCAGGGGGTCCTACGAGCAGTACTTC. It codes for CASKPRGSYEQYF.

The CDR3 reads CASSDWTGGYGYTF. Written as DNA, the CDR3 is TGTGCCAGCAGTGATTGGACAGGGGGGTATGGCTACACCTTC. This sequence joins TRBV2 and TRBJ1-2; 10 bases line up with TRBD1. The CDR3 runs to 14 residues. The V and J ends lost 3 bases and 5 bases, in that order; junction bases with no gene match: 3. The V gene's germline CDR1 is SNHLY and CDR2 FYNNEI.

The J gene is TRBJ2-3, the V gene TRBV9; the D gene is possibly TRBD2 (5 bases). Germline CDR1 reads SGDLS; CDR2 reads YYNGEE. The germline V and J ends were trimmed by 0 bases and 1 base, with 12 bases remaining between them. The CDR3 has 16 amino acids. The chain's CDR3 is CASSVAPGSGTDTQYF. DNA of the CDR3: TGTGCCAGCAGCGTAGCCCCGGGGTCGGGCACAGATACGCAGTATTTT.

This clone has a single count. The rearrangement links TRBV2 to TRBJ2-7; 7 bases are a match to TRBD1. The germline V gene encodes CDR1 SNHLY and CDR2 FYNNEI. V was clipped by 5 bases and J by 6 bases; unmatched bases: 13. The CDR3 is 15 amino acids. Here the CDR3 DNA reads TGTGCCAGCAGTCCCGACAGGGAGAAATGGGGCGAGCAGTACTTC. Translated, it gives CASSPDREKWGEQYF.

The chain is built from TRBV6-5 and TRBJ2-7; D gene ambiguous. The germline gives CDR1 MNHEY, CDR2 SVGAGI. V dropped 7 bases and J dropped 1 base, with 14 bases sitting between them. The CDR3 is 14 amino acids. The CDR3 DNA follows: TGTGCCAGCACCTCACAGCCTCAGTCCTACGAGCAGTACTTC. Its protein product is CASTSQPQSYEQYF.

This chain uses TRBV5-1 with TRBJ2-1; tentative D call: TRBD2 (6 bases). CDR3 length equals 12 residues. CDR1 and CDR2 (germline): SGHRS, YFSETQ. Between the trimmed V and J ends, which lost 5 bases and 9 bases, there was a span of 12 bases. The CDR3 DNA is TGCGCCAGCAGGGGGGGATCGACTGAGCAGTTCTTC. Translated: CASRGGSTEQFF.

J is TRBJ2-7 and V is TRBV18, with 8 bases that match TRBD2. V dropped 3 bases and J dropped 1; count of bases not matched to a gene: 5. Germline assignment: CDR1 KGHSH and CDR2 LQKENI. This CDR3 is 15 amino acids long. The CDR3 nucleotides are TGTGCCAGCTCACCTCTAGCGGGCCTTTCCTACGAGCAGTACTTC. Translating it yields CASSPLAGLSYEQYF.

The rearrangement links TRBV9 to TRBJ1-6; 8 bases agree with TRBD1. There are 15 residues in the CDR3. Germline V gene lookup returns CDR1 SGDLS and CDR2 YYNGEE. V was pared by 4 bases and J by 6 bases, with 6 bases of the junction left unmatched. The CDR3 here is CASSPLDRGNSPLHF. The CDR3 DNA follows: TGTGCCAGCAGCCCCCTCGACAGGGGTAATTCACCCCTCCACTTT.

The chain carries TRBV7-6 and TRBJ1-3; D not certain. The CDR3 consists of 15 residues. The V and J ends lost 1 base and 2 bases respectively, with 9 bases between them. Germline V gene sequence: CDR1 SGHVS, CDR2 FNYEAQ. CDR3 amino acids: CASSLESGAGNTIYF. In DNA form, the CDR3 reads TGTGCCAGCAGCTTAGAATCCGGGGCTGGAAACACCATATATTTT.